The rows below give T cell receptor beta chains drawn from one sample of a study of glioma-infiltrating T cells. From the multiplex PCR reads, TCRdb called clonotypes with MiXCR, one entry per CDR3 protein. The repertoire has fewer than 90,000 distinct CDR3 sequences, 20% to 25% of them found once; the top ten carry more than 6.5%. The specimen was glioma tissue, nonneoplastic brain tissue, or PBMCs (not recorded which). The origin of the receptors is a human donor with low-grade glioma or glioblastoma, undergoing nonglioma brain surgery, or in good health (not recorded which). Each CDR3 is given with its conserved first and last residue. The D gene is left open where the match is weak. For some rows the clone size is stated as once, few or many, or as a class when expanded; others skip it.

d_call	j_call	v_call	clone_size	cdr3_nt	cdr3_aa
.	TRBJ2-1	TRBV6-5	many	TGTGCCAGCAGTTACGGGGGAGATCCCTACAATGAGCAGTTCTTC	CASSYGGDPYNEQFF
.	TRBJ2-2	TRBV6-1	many	TGTGCCACCCGAGAAACAAACACCGGGGAGCTGTTTTTT	CATRETNTGELFF
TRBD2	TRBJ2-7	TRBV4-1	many	TGCGCCAGCAGCCATAACCTGCTAGCGGGAGGGCCCAACGAGCAGTACTTC	CASSHNLLAGGPNEQYF
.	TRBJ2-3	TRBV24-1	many	TGTGCCACCAGTGATAGCCTCACAGATACGCAGTATTTT	CATSDSLTDTQYF
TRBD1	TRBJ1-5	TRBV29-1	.	TGCAGCGTGGGGACAGGGCGGTATCAGCCCCAGCATTTT	CSVGTGRYQPQHF
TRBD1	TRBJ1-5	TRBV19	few	TGTGCCAGTAGTATAGTACCGAGACAGGGGGCCGGACAGCCCCAGCATTTT	CASSIVPRQGAGQPQHF
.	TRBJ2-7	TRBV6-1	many	TGTGCCAGATGGACAGACTCCTACGAGCAGTACTTC	CARWTDSYEQYF
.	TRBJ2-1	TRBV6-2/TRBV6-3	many	TGTGCCAGCAGTTACTCGATTAATGAGCAGTTCTTC	CASSYSINEQFF
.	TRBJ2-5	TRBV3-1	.	TGTGCCAGCAGCCAAGCAAACCGCCGGGAGACCCAGTACTTC	CASSQANRRETQYF
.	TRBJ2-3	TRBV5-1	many	TGCGCCAGCAGCTTGATTGGCAGCTCCAAAGGAGATACGCAGTATTTT	CASSLIGSSKGDTQYF
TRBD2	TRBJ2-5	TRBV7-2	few	TGTGCCAGCAGCTTAGTGCGGGAGACCCAGCACTTC	CASSLVRETQHF
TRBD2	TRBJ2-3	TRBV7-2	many	TGTGCCAGCAGCCCGGGACTAGCGGGGGGACGGGGTTACACAGATACGCAGTATTTT	CASSPGLAGGRGYTDTQYF
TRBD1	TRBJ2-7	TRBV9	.	TGTGCCAGCAGCGTGGGCGGGACAGGGGGGCACGAGCAGTACTTC	CASSVGGTGGHEQYF